These 20 T cell receptor beta chains were sequenced from one sample in a study of shared clonotypes between healthy human individuals. Sequencing was performed with immunoSEQ multiplex PCR; in TCRdb, only in-frame clones are kept and a portion is missing. This table holds hundreds of thousands of clones, nearly 95% found once. CD45RO-negative, CCR7-positively selected cells formed the naive CD8 fraction, excluding terminally differentiated effector memory CD45RA+ cells. The sequenced sample consisted of naive CD8+ T cells sorted from blood. The source of these receptors is a man aged 25 to 45 in good health.

V is TRBV4-1 and J is TRBJ2-2, with D possibly matching TRBD1 (6 bases). This CDR3 has 15 amino acids. V was cut by 3 bases and J by 7 bases, with 15 bases left in between. Germline V gene lookup returns CDR1 MGHRA and CDR2 YSYEKL. The CDR3 sequence is CASSHEINRVGELFF. The DNA of the CDR3 is TGCGCCAGCAGCCACGAGATAAACAGGGTCGGGGAGCTGTTTTTT.

This sequence joins TRBV7-2 and TRBJ2-2; possible D gene TRBD2, 6 bases. CDR1 and CDR2 (germline): SGHTA, FQGNSA. V was shortened by 3 bases and J by 4 bases, with 12 bases between the two germline ends. CDR3 size: 15 residues. The CDR3 loop is CASSLGVAVTGELFF. The DNA of the CDR3 is TGTGCCAGCAGCTTGGGAGTAGCGGTCACCGGGGAGCTGTTTTTT.

J is TRBJ1-5 and V is TRBV27; TRBD1 aligns across 9 bases. Germline CDR1 MNHEY, CDR2 SMNVEV (reference sequence). This CDR3 is 12 amino acids long. V was pared by 4 bases and J by 9 bases, with 1 base of the junction left unmatched. CDR3 in amino acids: CASSWGQGPQHF. The CDR3, as DNA: TGTGCCAGCAGTTGGGGACAGGGGCCCCAGCATTTT.

The rearrangement links TRBV28 to TRBJ2-1; D gene uncertain. CDR1 and CDR2 (germline): MDHEN, SYDVKM. V was shortened by 5 bases and J by 10 bases, with 15 bases between the two germline ends. This CDR3 is 13 amino acids long. The CDR3 DNA sequence: TGTGCCAGCAGTCTAACCCTGGGCCAAGAGCAGTTCTTC. It yields the protein CASSLTLGQEQFF.

The chain couples TRBV7-9 to TRBJ1-1; D is unresolved. This CDR3 comprises 12 residues. Between the trimmed V and J ends, which lost 1 base and 7 bases, there was a span of 7 bases. Germline-derived CDR1 and CDR2 are SEHNR and FQNEAQ (reference sequence). CDR3 sequence reads: CASSLGHIEAFF. The DNA for the CDR3 is TGTGCCAGCAGCTTAGGGCACATTGAAGCTTTCTTT.

The chain carries TRBV6-1 and TRBJ1-2; TRBD1 agrees at 9 bases. The CDR3 totals 15 residues. Unmatched junction bases numbered 5, after V lost 5 bases and J lost 1 base. From germline, CDR1 is MNHNS and CDR2 SASEGT. For the CDR3, the DNA is TGTGCCAGCAGTTTAATGACAGGGGGTAACTATGGCTACACCTTC. Translation gives CASSLMTGGNYGYTF.

V and J are TRBV13 and TRBJ2-7; D gene uncertain. Between the trimmed V and J ends, which lost 1 base and 3 bases, there was a span of 13 bases. CDR1 and CDR2 (germline): PRHDT, FYEKMQ (reference sequence). The CDR3 has 15 residues. CDR3: CASSLAQDAHYEQYF. In nucleotides, the CDR3 is TGTGCCAGCAGCTTAGCCCAGGACGCCCACTACGAGCAGTACTTC.

This clone was picked up one time. The chain links TRBV15 to TRBJ2-3, with 7 bases fitting TRBD2. Germline V lookup: CDR1 LNHNV, CDR2 YYDKDF (reference sequence). V was clipped by 0 bases and J by 3 bases; unmatched bases: 12. The CDR3 contains 18 residues. CDR3 sequence (DNA): TGTGCCACCAGCAGAGACCCGGGGGAGGGAGGGGAAACAGATACGCAGTATTTT. It encodes CATSRDPGEGGETDTQYF.

The chain couples TRBV27 to TRBJ2-7; D not certain. This CDR3 region has 15 residues. V lost 6 bases to trimming and J lost 3 bases, with 18 bases between them. CDR1 MNHEY and CDR2 SMNVEV come from the germline V gene (reference sequence). CDR3 region: CASRKIGLTGYEQYF. DNA of the CDR3: TGTGCCAGCAGAAAGATAGGGTTGACGGGCTACGAGCAGTACTTC.

The chain is built from TRBV2 and TRBJ2-7, with D maybe TRBD2 (5 bases). The CDR3 has 14 residues. The germline V gene encodes CDR1 SNHLY and CDR2 FYNNEI. The V end was cut by 1 base, the J end by 2 bases, with 9 bases between. This CDR3 is CASSEVGATYEQYF. CDR3 sequence (DNA): TGTGCCAGCAGTGAAGTGGGAGCAACCTACGAGCAGTACTTC.

This sequence joins TRBV7-3 and TRBJ2-2; 7 bases match TRBD2. Trimming at V came to 5 bases and at J to 2 bases, leaving 8 bases not matched to a gene. This CDR3 comprises 16 residues. The V gene's germline CDR1 is SGHTA and CDR2 FQGTGA. CDR3 coding DNA: TGTGCCAGCAGCCCTCCTCCGGGACTAAACACCGGGGAGCTGTTTTTT. Amino acids: CASSPPPGLNTGELFF.

V is TRBV2 and J is TRBJ1-4; 9 bases align to TRBD1. Germline assignment: CDR1 SNHLY and CDR2 FYNNEI. This CDR3 region has 18 residues. Trimming removed 5 bases from V and 5 bases from J; junction bases left unmatched: 15. CDR3 sequence (DNA): TGTGCCAGCAGTCACACCCGGGACAGGGTCGTCGAGAATGAAAAACTGTTTTTT. It is translated as CASSHTRDRVVENEKLFF.

The chain is built from TRBV5-1 and TRBJ2-5, with D uncertain. Trimming took off 6 bases at V and 2 bases at J, with 11 bases between the two ends. Germline V CDR1 and CDR2: SGHRS, YFSETQ. The CDR3 has 13 amino acids. The CDR3 is CASIDTLQETQYF. In nucleotides, the CDR3 is TGCGCCAGCATTGATACTTTACAAGAGACCCAGTACTTC.

The rearrangement links TRBV25-1 to TRBJ2-1; possibly TRBD1 for D (6 bases). This CDR3 has 16 amino acids. With 4 bases removed from V and 2 bases from J, the gap between germline ends came to 15 bases. Germline assignment: CDR1 MGHDK and CDR2 SYGVNS. CDR3 sequence: CASSVVGGLTYNEQFF. The CDR3 bases are TGTGCCAGCAGTGTGGTTGGGGGCCTAACCTACAATGAGCAGTTCTTC.

The table lists this clone with a count of one. This chain joins TRBV11-2 and TRBJ2-1; D gene uncertain. V gave up 4 bases and J gave up 9 bases, with 22 bases separating them. There are 16 residues in the CDR3. The germline CDR1 and CDR2 sequences are SGHAT and FQNNGV. CDR3 amino acids: CASSSDFGRPFGEQFF. DNA of the CDR3: TGTGCCAGCAGCTCAGACTTCGGACGGCCGTTTGGTGAGCAGTTCTTC.

The chain combines TRBV9 with TRBJ2-3; D remains ambiguous. Trimming shortened V by 4 bases and J by 1 base, and 10 bases separated the two germline ends. Per the germline V gene, CDR1 is SGDLS and CDR2 is YYNGEE. The CDR3 runs 14 residues. The CDR3 coding sequence is TGTGCCAGCAGCCCCCAGCGACGCACAGATACGCAGTATTTT. Amino acid sequence: CASSPQRRTDTQYF.

The gene calls are TRBV11-2 and TRBJ2-1; 14 positions match TRBD2. Unmatched junction bases numbered 8, after V lost 0 bases and J lost 4 bases. Germline V gene sequence: CDR1 SGHAT, CDR2 FQNNGV. There are 19 residues in the CDR3. CDR3 coding DNA: TGTGCCAGCAGCTTAGATCATAGACTAGCGGGAGGGCGGTACAATGAGCAGTTCTTC. Translated, it gives CASSLDHRLAGGRYNEQFF.

This chain uses TRBV7-9 with TRBJ2-5; D is uncertain. Trimming pared 2 bases from V and 1 base from J, leaving 5 bases between. Germline values: CDR1 SEHNR, CDR2 FQNEAQ (reference sequence). The CDR3 sequence is 13 residues long. The CDR3 sequence: CASSLYSQETQYF. The CDR3 DNA sequence: TGTGCCAGCAGCTTATACAGCCAAGAGACCCAGTACTTC.

The chain uses TRBV9 and TRBJ2-5; 14 bases fit TRBD2. Germline V gives CDR1 SGDLS, CDR2 YYNGEE. The ends lost 3 bases at V and 5 bases at J; junction bases unmatched: 12. The CDR3 extends over 18 amino acids. Written as DNA, the CDR3 is TGTGCCAGCAGCGGGACCGGGACTAGCGGGAGAAGAGAGGAGACCCAGTACTTC. It codes for CASSGTGTSGRREETQYF.

The V call is TRBV30, the J call TRBJ2-1; 12 positions agree with TRBD2. The length of the CDR3 is 16 residues. V lost 2 bases to trimming and J lost 4 bases; unmatched junction nucleotides: 6. Germline V gene sequence: CDR1 GTSNPN, CDR2 SVGIG (reference sequence). The CDR3: CAWSLPGLAGYNEQFF. The DNA for the CDR3 is TGTGCCTGGAGTCTTCCCGGACTAGCGGGGTACAATGAGCAGTTCTTC.